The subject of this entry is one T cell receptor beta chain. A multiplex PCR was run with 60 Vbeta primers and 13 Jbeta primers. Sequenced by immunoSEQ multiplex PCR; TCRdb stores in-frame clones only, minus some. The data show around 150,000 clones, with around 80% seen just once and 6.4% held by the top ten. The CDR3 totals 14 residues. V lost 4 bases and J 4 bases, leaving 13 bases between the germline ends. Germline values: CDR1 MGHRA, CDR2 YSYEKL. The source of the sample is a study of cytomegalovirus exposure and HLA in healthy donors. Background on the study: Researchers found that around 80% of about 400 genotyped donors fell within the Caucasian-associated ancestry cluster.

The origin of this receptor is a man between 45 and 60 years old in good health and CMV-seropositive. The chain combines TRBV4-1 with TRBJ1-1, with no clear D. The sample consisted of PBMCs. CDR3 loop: CASSLGLGVTEAFF. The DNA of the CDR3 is TGCGCCAGCAGCCTCGGTCTAGGCGTCACTGAAGCTTTCTTT.